Listed below are T cell receptor beta chains from one sample, sequenced in a study of cytomegalovirus exposure and HLA in healthy donors. Clones were read by immunoSEQ multiplex PCR, and TCRdb kept only the in-frame ones, dropping some. The repertoire holds approximately 170,000 clones, with 65% to 75% as singletons. The sequenced sample was PBMCs. The receptors here all came from a man between 25 and 39 years old in good health and CMV-seropositive. Each CDR3 is given with its conserved first and last residue. Fields, in order: V gene, clone size, D gene, J gene, CDR3 DNA, CDR3 protein. The D gene is left open where the match is weak. Expanded clones get a size class; other rows say once, few or many, or leave the size out.

V: TRBV4-3; size: few; D: TRBD2; J: TRBJ2-1; DNA: TGCGCCAGCAGCCAAGAGAAAGCGGGGGACTACAATGAGCAGTTCTTC; CDR3: CASSQEKAGDYNEQFF
V: TRBV15; size: .; D: .; J: TRBJ2-2; DNA: TGTGCCACCAGCAGAGTGTACAGCACCGGGGAGCTGTTTTTT; CDR3: CATSRVYSTGELFF
V: TRBV11-2; size: .; D: TRBD2; J: TRBJ2-3; DNA: TGTGCCAGCAGCTTACGAGCGGGAGTCAGCGATACGCAGTATTTT; CDR3: CASSLRAGVSDTQYF
V: TRBV5-1; size: few; D: .; J: TRBJ2-5; DNA: TGCGCCAGCACTTTAGATCAAGAGACCCAGTACTTC; CDR3: CASTLDQETQYF
V: TRBV4-3; size: .; D: .; J: TRBJ1-6; DNA: TGCGCCAGCAGTTGGCAGTTAAGCTCCTATAATTCACCCCTCCACTTT; CDR3: CASSWQLSSYNSPLHF
V: TRBV14; size: .; D: .; J: TRBJ1-2; DNA: TGTGCCAGCAGCCAAGAGGGGGGGCTTAACTATGGCTACACCTTC; CDR3: CASSQEGGLNYGYTF
V: TRBV27; size: .; D: .; J: TRBJ1-5; DNA: TGTGCCAGCAGTGCAGGGTCGGGCAATCAGCCCCAGCATTTT; CDR3: CASSAGSGNQPQHF
V: TRBV27; size: .; D: TRBD2; J: TRBJ2-2; DNA: TGTGCCAGCAGCCTCCCCCTAGCGGGGAAGGCCGGGGAGCTGTTTTTT; CDR3: CASSLPLAGKAGELFF
V: TRBV27; size: .; D: TRBD1; J: TRBJ1-1; DNA: TGTGCCAGCCGGAGGGGAACAGGGGGAGGAACTGAAGCTTTCTTT; CDR3: CASRRGTGGGTEAFF
V: TRBV4-1; size: .; D: .; J: TRBJ2-2; DNA: TGCGCCAGCAGCCTAGAGCAGGGCGGCACCGGGGAGCTGTTTTTT; CDR3: CASSLEQGGTGELFF
V: TRBV6-5; size: .; D: TRBD1; J: TRBJ1-5; DNA: TGTGCCAGCAGAGCTAGACAGGGCCGAGGTCAGCCCCAGCATTTT; CDR3: CASRARQGRGQPQHF
V: TRBV6-6; size: .; D: TRBD2; J: TRBJ2-5; DNA: TGTGCCAGCAGTTACTCGACTAGCGGGGTTCAAGAGACCCAGTACTTC; CDR3: CASSYSTSGVQETQYF
V: TRBV5-8; size: few; D: .; J: TRBJ1-5; DNA: TGTGCCAGCAGCTTGGAGGTATCGGGGAATAGCAATCAGCCCCAGCATTTT; CDR3: CASSLEVSGNSNQPQHF
V: TRBV7-9; size: .; D: .; J: TRBJ2-3; DNA: TGTGCCAGCAGCTCCGGGCCAGGGAGCACAGATACGCAGTATTTT; CDR3: CASSSGPGSTDTQYF
V: TRBV29-1; size: .; D: .; J: TRBJ1-2; DNA: TGCAGCGTTGTCCGCGGGGACTATGGCTACACCTTC; CDR3: CSVVRGDYGYTF
V: TRBV27; size: .; D: TRBD1; J: TRBJ2-2; DNA: TGTGCCAGCAGTTTATGGCCCAGGGGGAGCACCGGGGAGCTGTTTTTT; CDR3: CASSLWPRGSTGELFF
V: TRBV4-3; size: .; D: TRBD2; J: TRBJ2-3; DNA: TGCGCCAGCAGCCAAGGGGGCCGCGGGGGTACGCAGTATTTT; CDR3: CASSQGGRGGTQYF
V: TRBV6-5; size: .; D: .; J: TRBJ2-5; DNA: TGTGCCAGCGGGCGGGGTGAGACCCAGTACTTC; CDR3: CASGRGETQYF
V: TRBV6-5; size: .; D: TRBD1; J: TRBJ1-2; DNA: TGTGCCAGCAGACCTGGACAGGGGCATGGCTACACCTTC; CDR3: CASRPGQGHGYTF
V: TRBV28; size: .; D: .; J: TRBJ1-5; DNA: TGTGCCAGCAGTTTACTTTGGGGGGATAGCAATCAGCCCCAGCATTTT; CDR3: CASSLLWGDSNQPQHF
V: TRBV27; size: .; D: .; J: TRBJ2-7; DNA: TGTGCCAGCAGAGTCACGGGCGGGCGCTCCTACGAGCAGTACTTC; CDR3: CASRVTGGRSYEQYF
V: TRBV27; size: few; D: .; J: TRBJ2-7; DNA: TGTGCCAGCAAGGGGTCTGGGGCGGCTACCTACGAGCAGTACTTC; CDR3: CASKGSGAATYEQYF
V: TRBV30; size: .; D: .; J: TRBJ1-2; DNA: TGTGCCTGGGACGGGGAAGGAAACTATGGCTACACCTTC; CDR3: CAWDGEGNYGYTF
V: TRBV5-6; size: .; D: .; J: TRBJ2-2; DNA: TGTGCCAGCAGCTCGGGAGCCACCGGGGAGCTGTTTTTT; CDR3: CASSSGATGELFF
V: TRBV19; size: .; D: TRBD1; J: TRBJ1-1; DNA: TGTGCCAGTAGTATCACAGGGGCGTCCACTGAAGCTTTCTTT; CDR3: CASSITGASTEAFF
V: TRBV16; size: .; D: TRBD1; J: TRBJ2-2; DNA: TGTGCCAGCAGCCAACAGAGGGACAGGGTTCCGGGGGAGCTGTTTTTT; CDR3: CASSQQRDRVPGELFF
V: TRBV10-3; size: .; D: .; J: TRBJ2-7; DNA: TGTGCCATCAGTGAGTCTCGGGGGAGCGAGCAGTACTTC; CDR3: CAISESRGSEQYF
V: TRBV4-1; size: .; D: .; J: TRBJ1-2; DNA: TGCGCCAGCAGCCAGCAAGAAGCCAACTATGGCTACACCTTC; CDR3: CASSQQEANYGYTF
V: TRBV5-5; size: .; D: .; J: TRBJ2-7; DNA: TGTGCCAGCAGCTCCTACTCCACTAGCTATGGTGAGCAGTACTTC; CDR3: CASSSYSTSYGEQYF
V: TRBV5-8; size: .; D: .; J: TRBJ2-7; DNA: TGTGCCAGCAGCTTGATCCAGGAGCAGTACTTC; CDR3: CASSLIQEQYF
V: TRBV4-2; size: .; D: TRBD2; J: TRBJ2-7; DNA: TGTGCCAGCAGCCACGCGCGGACTAGCGGGGGATACGAGCAGTACTTC; CDR3: CASSHARTSGGYEQYF
V: TRBV4-2; size: .; D: TRBD1; J: TRBJ1-2; DNA: TGTGCCAGCAGCCAGGAACCGACAGGGCATGGCTACACCTTC; CDR3: CASSQEPTGHGYTF